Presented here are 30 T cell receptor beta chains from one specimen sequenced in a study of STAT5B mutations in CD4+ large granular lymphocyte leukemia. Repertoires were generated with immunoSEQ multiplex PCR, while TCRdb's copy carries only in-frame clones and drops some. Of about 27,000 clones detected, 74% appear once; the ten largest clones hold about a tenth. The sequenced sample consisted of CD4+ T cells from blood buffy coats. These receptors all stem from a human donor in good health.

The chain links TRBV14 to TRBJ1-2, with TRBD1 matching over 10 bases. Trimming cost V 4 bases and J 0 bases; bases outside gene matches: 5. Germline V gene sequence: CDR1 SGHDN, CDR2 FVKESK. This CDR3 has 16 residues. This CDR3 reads CASSRDRGSPNYGYTF. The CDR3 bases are TGTGCCAGCAGCCGGGACAGGGGATCCCCTAACTATGGCTACACCTTC.

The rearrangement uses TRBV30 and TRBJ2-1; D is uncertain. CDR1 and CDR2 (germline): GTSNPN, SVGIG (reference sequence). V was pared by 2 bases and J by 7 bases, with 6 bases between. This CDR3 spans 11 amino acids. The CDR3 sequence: CAWSSQNEQFF. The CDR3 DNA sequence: TGTGCCTGGAGTTCACAGAATGAGCAGTTCTTC.

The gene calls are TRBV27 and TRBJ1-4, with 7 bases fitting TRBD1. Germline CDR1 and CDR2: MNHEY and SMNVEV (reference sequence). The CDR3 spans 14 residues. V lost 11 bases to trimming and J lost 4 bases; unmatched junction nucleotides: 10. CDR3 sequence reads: CAFSPGQLNEKLFF. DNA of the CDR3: TGTGCCTTCTCTCCGGGACAGCTTAATGAAAAACTGTTTTTT.

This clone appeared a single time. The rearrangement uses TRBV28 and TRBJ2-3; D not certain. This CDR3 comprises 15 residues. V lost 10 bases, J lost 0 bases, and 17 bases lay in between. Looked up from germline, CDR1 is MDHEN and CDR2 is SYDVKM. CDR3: CATDQLTDSTDTQYF. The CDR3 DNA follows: TGTGCCACCGACCAGCTAACGGATAGCACAGATACGCAGTATTTT. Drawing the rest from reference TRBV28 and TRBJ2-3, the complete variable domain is DVKVTQSSRYLVKRTGEKVFLECVQDMDHENMFWYRQDPGLGLRLIYFSYDVKMKEKGDIPEGYSVSREKKERFSLILESASTNQTSMYLCATDQLTDSTDTQYFGPGTRLTVL.

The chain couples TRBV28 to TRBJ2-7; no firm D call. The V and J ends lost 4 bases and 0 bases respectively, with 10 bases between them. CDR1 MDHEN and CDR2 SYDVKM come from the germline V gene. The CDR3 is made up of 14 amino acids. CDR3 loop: CASSSRRSSYEQYV. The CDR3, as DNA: TGTGCCAGCAGTTCCAGGCGTAGCTCCTACGAGCAGTACGTC.

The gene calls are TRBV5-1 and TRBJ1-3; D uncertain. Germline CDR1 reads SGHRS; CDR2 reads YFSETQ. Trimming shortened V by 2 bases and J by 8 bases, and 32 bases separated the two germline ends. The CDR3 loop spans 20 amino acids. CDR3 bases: TGCGCCAGCAGCTTCCCCCCATTAGGAGGGTCTCTAAGGTATGGTTACACCATATATTTT. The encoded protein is CASSFPPLGGSLRYGYTIYF.

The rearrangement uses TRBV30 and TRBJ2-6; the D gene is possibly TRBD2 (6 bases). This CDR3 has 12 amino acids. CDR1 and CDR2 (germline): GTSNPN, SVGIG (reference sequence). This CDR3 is CARGSGANVLTF. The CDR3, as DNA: TGTGCGCGGGGCTCTGGGGCCAACGTCCTGACTTTC.

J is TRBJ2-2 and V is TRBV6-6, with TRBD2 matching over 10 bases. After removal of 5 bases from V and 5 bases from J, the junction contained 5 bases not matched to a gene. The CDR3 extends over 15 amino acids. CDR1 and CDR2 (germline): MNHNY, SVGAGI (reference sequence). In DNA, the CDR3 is TGTGCCAGCAGTGTCAGCGGGAGGGGGACCGGGGAGCTGTTTTTT. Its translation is CASSVSGRGTGELFF.

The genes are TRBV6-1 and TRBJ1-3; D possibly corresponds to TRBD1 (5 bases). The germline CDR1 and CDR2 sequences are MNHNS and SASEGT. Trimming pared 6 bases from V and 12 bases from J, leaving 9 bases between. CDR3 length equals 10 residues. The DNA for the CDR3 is TGTGCCAGCAGGGGGGACGACATATATTTT. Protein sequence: CASRGDDIYF.

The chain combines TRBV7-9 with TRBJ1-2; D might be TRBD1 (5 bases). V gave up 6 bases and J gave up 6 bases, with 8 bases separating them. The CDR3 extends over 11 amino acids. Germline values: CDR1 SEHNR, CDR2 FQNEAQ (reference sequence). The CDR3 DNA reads TGTGCCAGCAGAACCAGGGATGGCTACACCTTC. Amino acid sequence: CASRTRDGYTF.

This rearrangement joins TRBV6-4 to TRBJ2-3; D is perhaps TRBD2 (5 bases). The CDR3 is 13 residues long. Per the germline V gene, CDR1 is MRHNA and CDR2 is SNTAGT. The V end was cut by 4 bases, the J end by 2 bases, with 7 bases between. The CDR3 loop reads CASSAGDTDTQYF. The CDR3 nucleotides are TGTGCCAGCAGTGCCGGGGACACAGATACGCAGTATTTT.

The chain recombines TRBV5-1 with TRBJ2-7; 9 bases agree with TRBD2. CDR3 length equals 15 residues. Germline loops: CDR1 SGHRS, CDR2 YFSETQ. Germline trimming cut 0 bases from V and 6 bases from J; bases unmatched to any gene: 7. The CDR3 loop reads CASSLEVAGVGEQYF. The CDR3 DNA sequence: TGCGCCAGCAGCTTGGAGGTAGCGGGAGTAGGCGAGCAGTACTTC.

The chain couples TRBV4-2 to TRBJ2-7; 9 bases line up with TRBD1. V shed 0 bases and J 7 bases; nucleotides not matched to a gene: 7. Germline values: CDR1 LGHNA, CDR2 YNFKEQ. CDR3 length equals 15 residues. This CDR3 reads CASSQELQGAREQYV. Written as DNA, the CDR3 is TGTGCCAGCAGCCAAGAATTACAGGGGGCGCGTGAGCAGTACGTC.

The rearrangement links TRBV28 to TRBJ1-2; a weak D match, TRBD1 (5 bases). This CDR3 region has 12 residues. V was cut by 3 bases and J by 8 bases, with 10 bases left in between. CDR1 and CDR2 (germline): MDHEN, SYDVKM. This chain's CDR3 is CASSLQGWGYTF. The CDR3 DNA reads TGTGCCAGCAGTTTGCAGGGTTGGGGCTACACCTTC.

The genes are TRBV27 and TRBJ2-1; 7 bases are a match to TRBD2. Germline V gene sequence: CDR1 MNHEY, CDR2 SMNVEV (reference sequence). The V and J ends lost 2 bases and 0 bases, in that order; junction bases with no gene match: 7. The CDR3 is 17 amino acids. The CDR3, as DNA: TGTGCCAGCAGTTTAGCCTCAGCGGGACTCTCCTACAATGAGCAGTTCTTC. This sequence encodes CASSLASAGLSYNEQFF.

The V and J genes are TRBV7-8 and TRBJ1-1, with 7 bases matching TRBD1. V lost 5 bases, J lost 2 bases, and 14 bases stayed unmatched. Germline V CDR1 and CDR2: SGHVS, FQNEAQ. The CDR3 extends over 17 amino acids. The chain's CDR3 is CASSIRGKSVGNTEAFF. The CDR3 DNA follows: TGTGCCAGCAGCATCAGGGGGAAGTCGGTCGGTAACACTGAAGCTTTCTTT.

DNA of the CDR3: TGTGCCAGCAGCGTGGGGACAGGGATCCAAGAGACCCAGTACTTC. It yields the protein CASSVGTGIQETQYF. The chain joins TRBV9 to TRBJ2-5, with 9 bases matching TRBD1. The germline V gene encodes CDR1 SGDLS and CDR2 YYNGEE. The V gene end was trimmed by 2 bases and the J gene end by 1 base; junction bases not matched to a gene: 3. This CDR3 contains 15 residues.

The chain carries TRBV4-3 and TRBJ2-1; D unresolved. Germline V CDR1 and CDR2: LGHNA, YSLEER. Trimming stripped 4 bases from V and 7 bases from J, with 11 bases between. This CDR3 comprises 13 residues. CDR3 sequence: CASSPHLVNEQFF. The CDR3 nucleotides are TGCGCCAGCAGCCCCCATCTCGTGAATGAGCAGTTCTTC.

In DNA form, the CDR3 reads TGTGCCAGCAGTTCGCGTAATTCACCCCTCCACTTT. Protein product: CASSSRNSPLHF. The genes are TRBV28 and TRBJ1-6; D not resolved. CDR1 is MDHEN, CDR2 SYDVKM, per germline. Trimming shortened V by 4 bases and J by 6 bases, and 4 bases separated the two germline ends. The CDR3 has 12 residues.

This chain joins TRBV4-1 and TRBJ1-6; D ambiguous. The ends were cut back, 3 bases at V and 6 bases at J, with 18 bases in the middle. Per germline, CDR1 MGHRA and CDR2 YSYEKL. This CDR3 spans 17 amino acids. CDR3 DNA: TGCGCCAGCAGCCAGATCCTGCGGCGCGACTCTAATTCACCCCTCCACTTT. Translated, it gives CASSQILRRDSNSPLHF.

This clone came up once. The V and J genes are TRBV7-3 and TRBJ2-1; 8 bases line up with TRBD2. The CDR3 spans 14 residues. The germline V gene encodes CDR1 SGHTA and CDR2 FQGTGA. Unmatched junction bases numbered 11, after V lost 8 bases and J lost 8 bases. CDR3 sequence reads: CASAREGGGHEQFF. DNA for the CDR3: TGTGCCAGCGCCCGGGAGGGTGGGGGCCATGAGCAGTTCTTC.

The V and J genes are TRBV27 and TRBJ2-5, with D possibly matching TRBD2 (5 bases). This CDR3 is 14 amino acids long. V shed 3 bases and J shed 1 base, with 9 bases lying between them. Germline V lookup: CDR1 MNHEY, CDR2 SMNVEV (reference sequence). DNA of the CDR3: TGTGCCAGCAGTTTCAGTGGGAGCCAAGAGACCCAGTACTTC. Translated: CASSFSGSQETQYF.

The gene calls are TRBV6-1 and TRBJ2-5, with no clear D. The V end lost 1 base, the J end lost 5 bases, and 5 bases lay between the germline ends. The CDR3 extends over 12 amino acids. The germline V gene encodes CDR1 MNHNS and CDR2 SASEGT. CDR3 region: CASSEDGETQYF. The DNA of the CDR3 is TGTGCCAGCAGTGAAGATGGGGAGACCCAGTACTTC.

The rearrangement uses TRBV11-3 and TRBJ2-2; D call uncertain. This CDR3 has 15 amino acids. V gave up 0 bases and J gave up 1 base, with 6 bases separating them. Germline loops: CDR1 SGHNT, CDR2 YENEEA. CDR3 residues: CASSLDRQNTGELFF. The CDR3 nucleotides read TGTGCCAGCAGCTTAGATCGCCAGAACACCGGGGAGCTGTTTTTT. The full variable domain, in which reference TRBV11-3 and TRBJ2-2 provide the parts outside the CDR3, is EAGVVQSPRYKIIEKKQPVAFWCNPISGHNTLYWYLQNLGQGPELLIRYENEEAVDDSQLPKDRFSAERLKGVDSTLKIQPAELGDSAVYLCASSLDRQNTGELFFGEGSRLTVL.

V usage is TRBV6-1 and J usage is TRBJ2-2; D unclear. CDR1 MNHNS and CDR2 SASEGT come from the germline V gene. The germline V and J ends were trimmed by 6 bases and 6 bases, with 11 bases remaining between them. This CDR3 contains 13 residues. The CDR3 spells CASSVVVAGELFF. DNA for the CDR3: TGTGCCAGCAGCGTCGTTGTTGCCGGGGAGCTGTTTTTT.

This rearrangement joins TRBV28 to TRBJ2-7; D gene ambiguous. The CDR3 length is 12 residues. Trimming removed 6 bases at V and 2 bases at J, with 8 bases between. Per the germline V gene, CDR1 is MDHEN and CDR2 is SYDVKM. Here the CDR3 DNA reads TGTGCCAGCAGAAGGGCTACCTACGAGCAGTACTTC. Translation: CASRRATYEQYF. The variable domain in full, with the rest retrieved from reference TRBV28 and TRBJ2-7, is DVKVTQSSRYLVKRTGEKVFLECVQDMDHENMFWYRQDPGLGLRLIYFSYDVKMKEKGDIPEGYSVSREKKERFSLILESASTNQTSMYLCASRRATYEQYFGPGTRLTVT.

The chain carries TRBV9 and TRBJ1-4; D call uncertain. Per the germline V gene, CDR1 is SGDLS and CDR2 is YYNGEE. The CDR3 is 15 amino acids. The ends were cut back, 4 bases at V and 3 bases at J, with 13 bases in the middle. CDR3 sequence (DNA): TGTGCCAGCAGCCCTTCCCCGCAGTCTAATGAAAAACTGTTTTTT. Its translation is CASSPSPQSNEKLFF.

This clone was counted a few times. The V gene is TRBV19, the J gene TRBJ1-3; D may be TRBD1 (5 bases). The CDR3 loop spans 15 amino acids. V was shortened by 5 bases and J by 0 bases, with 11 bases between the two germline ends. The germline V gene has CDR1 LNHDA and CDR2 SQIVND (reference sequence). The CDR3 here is CASSPGIPSGNTIYF. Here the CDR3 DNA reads TGTGCCAGTAGTCCAGGGATTCCCTCTGGAAACACCATATATTTT.

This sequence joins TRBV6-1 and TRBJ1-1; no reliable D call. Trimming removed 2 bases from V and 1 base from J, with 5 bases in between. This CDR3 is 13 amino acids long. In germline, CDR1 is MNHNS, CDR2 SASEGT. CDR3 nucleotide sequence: TGTGCCAGCAGTGAAATGAGGAACACTGAAGCTTTCTTT. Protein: CASSEMRNTEAFF.

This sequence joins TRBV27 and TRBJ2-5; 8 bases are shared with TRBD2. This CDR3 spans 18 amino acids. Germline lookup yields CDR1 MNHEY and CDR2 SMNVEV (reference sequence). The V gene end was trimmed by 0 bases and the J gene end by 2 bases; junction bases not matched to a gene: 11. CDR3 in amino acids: CASSLSPLLQRGQETQYF. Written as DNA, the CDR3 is TGTGCCAGCAGTTTATCACCCCTTTTACAGCGGGGGCAAGAGACCCAGTACTTC.